This TCR beta chain was found in a study of T cell responses to AZD1222 COVID-19 vaccine. General study findings and limits: Donor demographics were predominantly white British with a female majority; clonal diversity may be underestimated. Researchers took repertoire samples only after the peak T cell response had come.

V was shortened by 6 bases and J by 3 bases, with 9 bases between the two germline ends. The CDR3 runs 14 residues. The germline V gene has CDR1 SGHTA and CDR2 FQGNSA. Of note for this clone: Its antigen is not identified.

Profiling relied on immunoSEQ multiplex PCR, and the TCRdb table lists in-frame clones only, not all of them. This repertoire shows about 110,000 clones, around nine tenths found once; its top ten account for roughly 21%. Sequenced here: peripheral blood, sampled on day 0 of AZD1222 vaccination. The chain joins TRBV7-2 to TRBJ1-6; no reliable D call. The TCR comes from an adult in good health. The DNA for the CDR3 is TGTGCCAGCAGAACAGCTGTCTATAATTCACCCCTCCACTTT. Translation gives CASRTAVYNSPLHF. The complete variable domain, with remaining parts taken from reference TRBV7-2 and TRBJ1-6, reads GAGVSQSPSNKVTEKGKDVELRCDPISGHTALYWYRQSLGQGLEFLIYFQGNSAPDKSGLPSDRFSAERTGGSVSTLTIQRTQQEDSAVYLCASRTAVYNSPLHFGNGTRLTVT.